This T cell receptor (beta chain) was recorded in a study of OX40 agonist ivuxolimab in advanced cancers. Findings and caveats of the study: Certain nonresponding patients likewise had low normalized T-cell clonal expansion. Expanded clones were, on average, more numerous in CD8+ T cells than in CD4+.

Profiling relied on immunoSEQ multiplex PCR, and the TCRdb table lists in-frame clones only, not all of them. The sample holds tens of thousands of clones, more than 75% seen once. The V gene lost 1 base and the J gene lost 2 bases, with 6 bases spanning the gap. Germline assignment: CDR1 MNHEY and CDR2 SMNVEV (reference sequence). The CDR3 has 15 amino acids. Concerning this clone itself: The antigen remains unidentified.

Anyone with autoimmune disease history or systemic immunosuppression was excluded. V usage is TRBV27 and J usage is TRBJ2-6, with D perhaps TRBD2 (6 bases). The sequence came from an adult with an advanced solid tumor such as melanoma, head and neck, liver or kidney cancer. Sequencing used CD4+ or CD8+ T cells sorted from blood, obtained in a trial of the OX40 agonist ivuxolimab. This chain's CDR3 is CASSLWGAGANVLTF. CDR3 bases: TGTGCCAGCAGTTTATGGGGGGCTGGGGCCAACGTCCTGACTTTC. Full variable domain (remainder filled in from reference TRBV27 and TRBJ2-6): EAQVTQNPRYLITVTGKKLTVTCSQNMNHEYMSWYRQDPGLGLRQIYYSMNVEVTDKGDVPEGYKVSRKEKRNFPLILESPSPNQTSLYFCASSLWGAGANVLTFGAGSRLTVL.